This entry features one TCR beta chain sequence. Antigen: not known. The junction differs from germline at one of its ends, possibly a read error. The data belong to a study of blood T cells in healthy people across ages. Healthy Caucasians from Russia aged roughly 6 to 90 served as donors. With each sample, at least 5.5 micrograms of total RNA were extracted. The authors ran a second PCR of 7 to 11 cycles using a sample-barcoded 5' primer and a J-beta primer mix. Every cDNA molecule bore a tag from a template-switch adaptor containing 12 random nucleotides. From the 5' RACE reads, TCRdb called clonotypes with MiXCR, one entry per CDR3 protein. The profile shows 870,000 or so distinct CDR3 sequences, roughly 26% of them singletons. Findings of the study overall: Older age went with lower TCR beta diversity per million T cells, in a roughly linear way.

This receptor was identified in a woman of 80 years or more in good health. Sequenced: blood.

CDR3: CAWSVHGANYGCTF. In nucleotides, the CDR3 is TGTGCCTGGAGTGTACACGGGGCTAACTATGGCTGCACCTTC. The J gene is TRBJ1-2, the V gene TRBV30, with a weak D call TRBD1 (5 bases). The CDR3 has 14 residues. Germline CDR1 is GTSNPN and CDR2 is SVGIG (reference sequence).